The text below deals with one T cell receptor (beta chain). Its antigen is not known. This entry is derived from a study of cytomegalovirus exposure and HLA in healthy donors. Study overall: A prior analysis found 90 million to 120 million unique TCR beta sequences from roughly 180 million T cells.

60 Vbeta and 13 Jbeta primers were used in PCR. Assay used: immunoSEQ multiplex PCR; TCRdb lists only in-frame clones, some missing. The listing contains under 95,000 clones. Study-level results: According to a later analysis, donors in an Asian-associated ancestry cluster reportedly had fewer N-insertions than the roughly 670-donor mean. Association of 16,951 TCR beta sequences with HLA alleles was found at 0.05 false discovery rate in a later analysis.

This receptor was obtained from a female donor in good health and CMV-seropositive. The sequencing sample was made of PBMCs.

CDR3 coding DNA: TGTGCCAGCAGTATGGCGGGAGCCCCCACAGATACGCAGTATTTT. Residues: CASSMAGAPTDTQYF. J is TRBJ2-3 and V is TRBV6-6, with 7 positions matching TRBD2. CDR1 MNHNY and CDR2 SVGAGI come from the germline V gene (reference sequence). The CDR3 consists of 15 residues. With 5 bases clipped from V and 2 bases from J, the junction kept 7 bases outside the gene matches.